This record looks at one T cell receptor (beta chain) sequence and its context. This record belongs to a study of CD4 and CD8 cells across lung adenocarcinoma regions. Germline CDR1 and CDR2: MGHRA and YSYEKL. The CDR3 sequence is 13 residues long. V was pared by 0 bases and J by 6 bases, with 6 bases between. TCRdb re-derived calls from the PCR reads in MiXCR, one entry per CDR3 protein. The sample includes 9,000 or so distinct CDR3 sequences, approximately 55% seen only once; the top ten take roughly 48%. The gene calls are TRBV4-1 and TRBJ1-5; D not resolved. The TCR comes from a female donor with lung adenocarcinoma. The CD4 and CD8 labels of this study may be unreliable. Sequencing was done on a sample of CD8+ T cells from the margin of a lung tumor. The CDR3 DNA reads TGCGCCAGCAGCCAAGATCCAGGTCAGCCCCAGCATTTT. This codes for CASSQDPGQPQHF.